This T cell receptor (beta chain) was observed in a study of cytomegalovirus exposure and HLA in healthy donors. Per germline, CDR1 SNHLY and CDR2 FYNNEI. CDR3 length: 11 residues. In the PCR, 60 Vbeta and 13 Jbeta primers were used. Assay: immunoSEQ multiplex PCR; the TCRdb copy retains only in-frame clones and omits some. The repertoire has approximately 100,000 clones, 60% to 85% of them found once; the top ten carry roughly a sixth. For this clone: Antigen: not known. A junction end diverges from the germline sequence, so it may reflect a read error. The sample has other DNA sequences that encode this CDR3 too.

Study-level points and caveats: Sequence variants that were highly shared formed a cluster that was likely a sequencing artifact.

This rearrangement joins TRBV2 to TRBJ1-1; possible D gene TRBD1, 5 bases. The sequencing sample was made of PBMCs. This receptor was taken from a man in his 60s in good health and CMV-seropositive. In DNA form, the CDR3 reads TGTGCCAGCAGTGTCGACAGAGAAGCTTTCTTC. This codes for CASSVDREAFF.